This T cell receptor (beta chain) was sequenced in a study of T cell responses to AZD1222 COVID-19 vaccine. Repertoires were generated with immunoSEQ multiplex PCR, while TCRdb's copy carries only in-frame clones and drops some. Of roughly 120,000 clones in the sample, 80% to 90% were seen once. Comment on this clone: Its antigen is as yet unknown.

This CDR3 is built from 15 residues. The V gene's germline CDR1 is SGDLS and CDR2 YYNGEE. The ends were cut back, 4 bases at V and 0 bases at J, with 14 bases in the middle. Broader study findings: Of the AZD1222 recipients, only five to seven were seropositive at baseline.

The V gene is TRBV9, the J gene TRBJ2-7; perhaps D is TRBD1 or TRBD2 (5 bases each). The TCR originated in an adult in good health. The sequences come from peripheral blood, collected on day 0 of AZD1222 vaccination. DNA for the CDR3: TGTGCCAGCAGCCTTAGTGGGGGTAACTCCTACGAGCAGTACTTC. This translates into CASSLSGGNSYEQYF.